Reported below is one TCR beta chain. The antigen remains unidentified. The record originates from a study of response to subunit inactivated influenza vaccine. Study-wide findings and caveats: T cells newly recruited by each seasonal influenza vaccination are few, the authors suggested.

TCRdb independently ran MiXCR on the RT-PCR reads; one entry per CDR3 protein. Of 450,000 to 700,000 distinct CDR3 sequences listed, 12% to 15% are singletons. The starting material was PBMCs from blood, obtained about 11 days after vaccination. This TCR came from a man aged 45 to 65 who received an inactivated influenza vaccine.

The CDR3 region has the DNA TGCGCCAGCAGCCAAGAAGATAGGGATGTTCGAGAGCAGTTCTTC. Translated: CASSQEDRDVREQFF. This chain connects TRBV4-1 to TRBJ2-1; D unclear. The V end was cut by 0 bases, the J end by 10 bases, with 16 bases between. This CDR3 is 15 amino acids long. The V gene's germline CDR1 is MGHRA and CDR2 YSYEKL.